Shown below are 24 T cell receptor beta chains from a single sample sequenced in a study of OX40 agonist ivuxolimab in advanced cancers. The table came from immunoSEQ multiplex PCR; TCRdb's copy has only in-frame clones and leaves some out. The table includes roughly 98,000 clones, around 85% detected once. Sequencing was performed on CD4+ or CD8+ T cells sorted from blood, taken in a trial of the OX40 agonist ivuxolimab. Receptors originate from an adult with an advanced solid tumor such as melanoma, head and neck, liver or kidney cancer.

This clone has more than one count but fewer than ten. The chain recombines TRBV19 with TRBJ2-1; D unresolved. The V gene's germline CDR1 is LNHDA and CDR2 SQIVND (reference sequence). V lost 3 bases and J 0 bases, leaving 9 bases between the germline ends. CDR3 length: 15 amino acids. The CDR3 here is CASSILRPSYNEQFF. In DNA, the CDR3 is TGTGCCAGTAGTATTCTCCGGCCCTCCTACAATGAGCAGTTCTTC. Based on the CDR3 plus reference TRBV19 and TRBJ2-1, the full variable domain is DGGITQSPKYLFRKEGQNVTLSCEQNLNHDAMYWYRQDPGQGLRLIYYSQIVNDFQKGDIAEGYSVSREKKESFPLTVTSAQKNPTAFYLCASSILRPSYNEQFFGPGTRLTVL.

The J gene is TRBJ2-7, the V gene TRBV7-3; a weak D match, TRBD2 (5 bases). CDR1 is SGHTA and CDR2 is FQGTGA in the germline V gene. This CDR3 has 14 amino acids. V was trimmed by 2 bases and J by 4 bases, leaving 12 bases between them. CDR3 nucleotide sequence: TGTGCCAGCAGCTTAGGACGGGGAAGGTACGAGCAGTACTTC. This codes for CASSLGRGRYEQYF.

The chain couples TRBV6-5 to TRBJ1-1; the D gene is possibly TRBD1 (6 bases). The germline CDR1 and CDR2 sequences are MNHEY and SVGAGI. The CDR3 sequence is 14 residues long. Trimming shortened V by 5 bases and J by 7 bases, and 17 bases separated the two germline ends. The CDR3: CASSNAGHNYEAFF. In DNA, the CDR3 is TGTGCCAGCAGTAACGCGGGACACAACTATGAAGCTTTCTTT.

The rearrangement uses TRBV28 and TRBJ1-2; D is possibly TRBD1 (5 bases). This CDR3 contains 15 residues. Germline V lookup: CDR1 MDHEN, CDR2 SYDVKM. Trimming shortened V by 7 bases and J by 2 bases, and 17 bases separated the two germline ends. CDR3 coding DNA: TGTGCCAGCACCCGAAGTGGGGCACTGAACTATGGCTACACCTTC. This translates into CASTRSGALNYGYTF.

V gene TRBV6-5 combines with J gene TRBJ1-4; D is uncertain. The CDR3 runs 15 residues. Germline V gene data show CDR1 as MNHEY and CDR2 as SVGAGI. With 4 bases removed from V and 5 bases from J, the gap between germline ends came to 14 bases. The CDR3 region is CASSFSSRINEKLFF. The DNA for the CDR3 is TGTGCCAGCAGTTTTTCATCACGGATCAATGAAAAACTGTTTTTT.

This sequence joins TRBV5-1 and TRBJ2-2; 8 bases line up with TRBD2. CDR3 length equals 15 residues. V lost 4 bases and J lost 1; bases outside the gene matches: 3. The germline gives CDR1 SGHRS, CDR2 YFSETQ. CDR3 sequence: CASSASGGNTGELFF. The DNA of the CDR3 is TGCGCCAGCAGCGCGAGCGGGGGGAACACCGGGGAGCTGTTTTTT. Complete variable domain (other parts from reference TRBV5-1 and TRBJ2-2): KAGVTQTPRYLIKTRGQQVTLSCSPISGHRSVSWYQQTPGQGLQFLFEYFSETQRNKGNFPGRFSGRQFSNSRSEMNVSTLELGDSALYLCASSASGGNTGELFFGEGSRLTVL.

The genes are TRBV5-1 and TRBJ2-5; no definite D call. The CDR3 spans 14 residues. Germline V gives CDR1 SGHRS, CDR2 YFSETQ. Trimming pared 7 bases from V and 2 bases from J, leaving 15 bases between. DNA for the CDR3: TGCGCCAGCGGCCCTAACGGTAATCAAGAGACCCAGTACTTC. Translation gives CASGPNGNQETQYF.

V gene TRBV10-1 combines with J gene TRBJ2-3, with TRBD2 matching over 7 bases. The CDR3 has 17 amino acids. The junction had 8 bases not matched to a gene; V was cut back by 1 base and J by 1 base. Germline-derived CDR1 and CDR2 are WNHNN and SYGVQD (reference sequence). The CDR3 DNA sequence: TGCGCCAGCAGTGAGTTCGTTGGGGACTACCGCACAGATACGCAGTATTTT. Amino acid sequence: CASSEFVGDYRTDTQYF.

This chain joins TRBV28 and TRBJ1-2; a possible D gene is TRBD1 (5 bases). V lost 8 bases, J lost 4 bases, and 17 bases lay in between. The CDR3 is made up of 14 amino acids. Germline-derived CDR1 and CDR2 are MDHEN and SYDVKM. The CDR3 loop is CASLREGIAYGYTF. As DNA, the CDR3 is TGTGCCAGCCTACGCGAGGGGATAGCCTATGGCTACACCTTC.

This sequence joins TRBV2 and TRBJ2-7; the D gene is possibly TRBD2 (5 bases). Trimming stripped 4 bases from V and 6 bases from J, with 13 bases between. Germline assignment: CDR1 SNHLY and CDR2 FYNNEI. The CDR3 is 13 amino acids. CDR3 in DNA: TGTGCCAGCAGTGGAGGGTTCGAGGGCGAGCAGTACTTC. This sequence encodes CASSGGFEGEQYF. The complete variable domain, with remaining parts taken from reference TRBV2 and TRBJ2-7, reads EPEVTQTPSHQVTQMGQEVILRCVPISNHLYFYWYRQILGQKVEFLVSFYNNEISEKSEIFDDQFSVERPDGSNFTLKIRSTKLEDSAMYFCASSGGFEGEQYFGPGTRLTVT.

The chain couples TRBV4-2 to TRBJ2-3, with TRBD2 matching 10 bases. CDR3 length: 16 amino acids. Germline V lookup: CDR1 LGHNA, CDR2 YNFKEQ. Trimming at V came to 1 base and at J to 1 base, leaving 2 bases not matched to a gene. CDR3 residues: CASSQVTSGGTDTQYF. As DNA, the CDR3 is TGTGCCAGCAGCCAAGTCACTAGCGGGGGCACAGATACGCAGTATTTT.

The chain links TRBV7-2 to TRBJ1-5; D is perhaps TRBD1 (5 bases). The germline V gene has CDR1 SGHTA and CDR2 FQGNSA. The CDR3 is made up of 13 amino acids. Trimming pared 2 bases from V and 5 bases from J, leaving 7 bases between. Written as DNA, the CDR3 is TGTGCCAGCAGCTTAACCAGGGATCAGCCCCAGCATTTT. Amino acids: CASSLTRDQPQHF.

This chain joins TRBV28 and TRBJ1-2; D unclear. V was pared by 4 bases and J by 4 bases, with 10 bases between. Germline values: CDR1 MDHEN, CDR2 SYDVKM. The CDR3 covers 13 residues. The CDR3 here is CASSSATRYGYTF. In DNA, the CDR3 is TGTGCCAGCAGTTCGGCGACACGCTATGGCTACACCTTC.

The genes are TRBV18 and TRBJ2-1, with a tentative D call TRBD1 (5 bases). V lost 6 bases, J lost 8 bases, and 14 bases lay in between. Germline V gives CDR1 KGHSH, CDR2 LQKENI. The CDR3 runs 13 residues. CDR3 bases: TGTGCCAGCTCCCAGGCGCTAGGGGATGAGCAGTTCTTC. Translation: CASSQALGDEQFF.

The CDR3 reads CASSFDRVLTGNEQFF. DNA for the CDR3: TGTGCCAGCAGTTTTGACCGGGTCCTAACTGGCAATGAGCAGTTCTTC. The chain joins TRBV27 to TRBJ2-1; D is undetermined. Trimming shortened V by 3 bases and J by 6 bases, and 18 bases separated the two germline ends. Germline CDR1 and CDR2: MNHEY and SMNVEV (reference sequence). This CDR3 region has 16 residues.

J is TRBJ2-7 and V is TRBV7-9; no reliable D call. The CDR3 is 12 amino acids. V shed 1 base and J shed 2 bases, with 3 bases lying between them. Per the germline V gene, CDR1 is SEHNR and CDR2 is FQNEAQ (reference sequence). As DNA, the CDR3 is TGTGCCAGCAGCTTAGGGACCTACGAGCAGTACTTC. Amino acids: CASSLGTYEQYF.

The chain has TRBV7-8 and TRBJ2-7; 7 bases fit TRBD1. The germline V gene encodes CDR1 SGHVS and CDR2 FQNEAQ. This CDR3 is built from 13 residues. With V trimmed by 3 bases and J by 7 bases, 6 bases remained unmatched. The chain's CDR3 is CASSFNPTGEQYF. DNA of the CDR3: TGTGCCAGCAGCTTTAACCCGACAGGGGAGCAGTACTTC.

V is TRBV7-9 and J is TRBJ2-7; 8 bases map to TRBD2. This CDR3 spans 13 amino acids. The V gene's germline CDR1 is SEHNR and CDR2 FQNEAQ (reference sequence). V lost 5 bases to trimming and J lost 5 bases; unmatched junction nucleotides: 5. The CDR3 DNA follows: TGTGCCAGCAGCCATAGCGGGGCCAACGAGCAGTACTTC. This sequence encodes CASSHSGANEQYF.

About this clone itself: The sample has other DNA sequences that encode this CDR3 too. The V and J genes are TRBV7-8 and TRBJ1-5, with unresolved D. The CDR3 extends over 15 amino acids. Germline CDR1 reads SGHVS; CDR2 reads FQNEAQ. V lost 1 base, J lost 0 bases, and 7 bases lay in between. In nucleotides, the CDR3 is TGTGCCAGCAGCTTAGGGGGATCTAGCAATCAGCCCCAGCATTTT. Protein product: CASSLGGSSNQPQHF.

This sequence joins TRBV7-3 and TRBJ2-6; D not certain. The V end was cut by 5 bases, the J end by 0 bases, with 8 bases between. The CDR3 contains 15 residues. CDR1 is SGHTA and CDR2 is FQGTGA in the germline V gene. The CDR3 DNA reads as TGTGCCAGCAGCCCCCCGACCTCTGGGGCCAACGTCCTGACTTTC. This codes for CASSPPTSGANVLTF.

This clone occurred once. This chain links TRBV5-1 with TRBJ2-3; 9 bases match TRBD1. The CDR3 sequence is 15 residues long. The ends lost 5 bases at V and 0 bases at J; junction bases unmatched: 4. Per germline, CDR1 SGHRS and CDR2 YFSETQ. The CDR3 region has the DNA TGCGCCAGCAGGGTGACAGGGGGGAGCACAGATACGCAGTATTTT. It specifies CASRVTGGSTDTQYF.

The CDR3 region has the DNA TGTGCCATCAAGTATGAGAGTGAAGCTTTCTTT. Residues: CAIKYESEAFF. The rearrangement uses TRBV19 and TRBJ1-1; D is unclear. Trimming took off 10 bases at V and 7 bases at J, with 13 bases between the two ends. From germline, CDR1 is LNHDA and CDR2 SQIVND (reference sequence). CDR3 length: 11 amino acids.

This chain connects TRBV20-1 to TRBJ1-4; D is unresolved. The CDR3 contains 11 residues. The germline gives CDR1 DFQATT, CDR2 SNEGSKA (reference sequence). The V gene lost 4 bases and the J gene lost 8 bases, with 8 bases spanning the gap. In DNA, the CDR3 is TGCAGTGCTATCGGAGGAGAAAAACTGTTTTTT. Translation: CSAIGGEKLFF.

The rearrangement links TRBV7-4 to TRBJ2-3; TRBD2 aligns across 8 bases. The CDR3 is 15 residues long. Trimming took 0 bases from V and 3 from J; bases not matched to a gene: 2. Germline CDR1 SGHVT, CDR2 SQSDAQ. The CDR3 loop is CASSLAGLDTDTQYF. For the CDR3, the DNA is TGTGCCAGCAGCTTAGCGGGACTAGATACAGATACGCAGTATTTT.